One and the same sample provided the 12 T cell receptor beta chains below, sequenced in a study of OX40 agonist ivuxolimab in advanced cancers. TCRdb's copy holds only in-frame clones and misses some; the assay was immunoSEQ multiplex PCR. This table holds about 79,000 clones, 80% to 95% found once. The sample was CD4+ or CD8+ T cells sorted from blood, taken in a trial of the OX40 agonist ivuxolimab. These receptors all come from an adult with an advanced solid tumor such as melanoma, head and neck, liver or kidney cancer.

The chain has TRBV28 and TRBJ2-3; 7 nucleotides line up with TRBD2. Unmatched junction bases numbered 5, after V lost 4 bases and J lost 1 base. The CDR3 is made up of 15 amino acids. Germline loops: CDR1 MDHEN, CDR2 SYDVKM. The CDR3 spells CASSSSSGGTDTQYF. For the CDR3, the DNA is TGTGCCAGCAGTTCCTCTAGCGGTGGCACAGATACGCAGTATTTT.

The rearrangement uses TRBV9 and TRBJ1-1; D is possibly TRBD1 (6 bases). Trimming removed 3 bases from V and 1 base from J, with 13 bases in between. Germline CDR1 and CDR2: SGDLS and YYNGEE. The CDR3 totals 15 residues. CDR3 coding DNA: TGTGCCAGCAGCGCAACAACAGGGACGAACACTGAAGCTTTCTTT. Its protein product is CASSATTGTNTEAFF.

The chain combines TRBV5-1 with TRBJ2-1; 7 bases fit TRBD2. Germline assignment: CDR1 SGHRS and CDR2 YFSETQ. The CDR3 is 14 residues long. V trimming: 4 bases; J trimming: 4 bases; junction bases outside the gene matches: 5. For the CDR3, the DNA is TGCGCCAGCAGCCACCCTAGCGGTTACAATGAGCAGTTCTTC. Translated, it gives CASSHPSGYNEQFF.

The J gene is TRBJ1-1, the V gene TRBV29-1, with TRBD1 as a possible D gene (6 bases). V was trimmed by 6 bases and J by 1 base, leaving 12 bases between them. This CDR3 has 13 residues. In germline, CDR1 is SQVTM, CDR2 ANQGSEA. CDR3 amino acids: CSVIGQWNTEAFF. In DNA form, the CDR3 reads TGCAGCGTCATAGGACAGTGGAACACTGAAGCTTTCTTT.

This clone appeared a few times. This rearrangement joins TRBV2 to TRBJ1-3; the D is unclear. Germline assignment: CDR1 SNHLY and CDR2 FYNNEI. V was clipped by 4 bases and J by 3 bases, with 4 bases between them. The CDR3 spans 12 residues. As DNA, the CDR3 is TGTGCCAGCAGTGTTGGTGGAAACACCATATATTTT. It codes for CASSVGGNTIYF.

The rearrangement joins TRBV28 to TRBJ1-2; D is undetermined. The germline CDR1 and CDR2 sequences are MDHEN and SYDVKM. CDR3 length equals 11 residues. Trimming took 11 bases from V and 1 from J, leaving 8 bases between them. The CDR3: CACKGNYGYTF. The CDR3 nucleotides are TGTGCCTGCAAGGGTAACTATGGCTACACCTTC.

CDR3 sequence reads: CASSQDTGVHGYTF. As DNA, the CDR3 is TGCGCCAGCAGCCAAGATACCGGGGTTCATGGCTACACCTTC. V and J are TRBV4-1 and TRBJ1-2; no clear D. Germline loops: CDR1 MGHRA, CDR2 YSYEKL. V was cut by 0 bases and J by 6 bases, with 11 bases left in between. The CDR3 runs to 14 residues.

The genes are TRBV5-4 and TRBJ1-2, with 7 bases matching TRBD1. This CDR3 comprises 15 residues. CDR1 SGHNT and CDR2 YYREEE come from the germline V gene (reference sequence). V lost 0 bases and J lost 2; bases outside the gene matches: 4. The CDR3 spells CASSLGWDRNYGYTF. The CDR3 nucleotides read TGTGCCAGCAGCTTGGGGTGGGACAGAAACTATGGCTACACCTTC.

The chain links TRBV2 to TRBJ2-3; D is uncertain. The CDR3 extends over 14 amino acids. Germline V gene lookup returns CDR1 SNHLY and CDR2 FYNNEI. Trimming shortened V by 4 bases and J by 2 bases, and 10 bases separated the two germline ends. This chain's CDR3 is CASSAVVVTDTQYF. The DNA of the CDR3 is TGTGCCAGCAGTGCTGTAGTTGTCACAGATACGCAGTATTTT.

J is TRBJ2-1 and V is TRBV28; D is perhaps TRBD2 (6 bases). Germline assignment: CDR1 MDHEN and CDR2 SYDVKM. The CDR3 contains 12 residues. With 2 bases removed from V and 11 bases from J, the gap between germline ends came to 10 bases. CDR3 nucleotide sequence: TGTGCCAGCAGTTTACGGGGGACCCAGCAGTTCTTC. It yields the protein CASSLRGTQQFF.

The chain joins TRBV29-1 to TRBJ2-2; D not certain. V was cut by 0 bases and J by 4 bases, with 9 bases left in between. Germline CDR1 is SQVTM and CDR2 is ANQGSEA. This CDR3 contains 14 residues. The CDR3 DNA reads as TGCAGCGTTGAAGATTTGCGGACCACCGGGGAGCTGTTTTTT. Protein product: CSVEDLRTTGELFF.

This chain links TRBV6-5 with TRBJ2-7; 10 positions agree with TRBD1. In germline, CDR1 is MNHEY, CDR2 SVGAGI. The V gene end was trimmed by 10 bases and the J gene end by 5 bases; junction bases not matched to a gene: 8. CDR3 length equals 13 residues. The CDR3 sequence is CAIQSGTGDEQYF. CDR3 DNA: TGTGCCATACAATCCGGGACAGGGGACGAGCAGTACTTC.